Shown below are 18 T cell receptor beta chains from a single sample sequenced in a study of blood T cell repertoires in COVID-19. Libraries were prepared by immunoSEQ multiplex PCR; TCRdb keeps only in-frame clonotypes and omits some of them. The data contain 35,000 to 45,000 clones, around 90% of them singletons. The sample taken for sequencing was peripheral blood. The receptors shown here come from a man over 45 with active COVID-19.

This rearrangement joins TRBV6-2 or TRBV6-3 to TRBJ1-2; tentative D call: TRBD1 (6 bases). The CDR3 runs 13 residues. Germline V gene lookup returns CDR1 MNHEY and CDR2 SVGEGT. The V gene lost 6 bases and the J gene lost 4 bases, with 12 bases spanning the gap. The chain's CDR3 is CASSRTGFYGYTF. Written as DNA, the CDR3 is TGTGCCAGCAGCCGAACAGGGTTCTATGGCTACACCTTC.

The rearrangement links TRBV5-1 to TRBJ2-7, with 9 nucleotides matching TRBD1. The CDR3 covers 15 residues. Germline assignment: CDR1 SGHRS and CDR2 YFSETQ. Germline trimming cut 3 bases from V and 6 bases from J; bases unmatched to any gene: 10. CDR3 bases: TGCGCCAGCAGCTCGAAGATGGACAGGGGATCCGAGCAGTACTTC. As protein: CASSSKMDRGSEQYF.

This chain joins TRBV18 and TRBJ1-2; D remains ambiguous. In germline, CDR1 is KGHSH, CDR2 LQKENI. V shed 6 bases and J shed 0 bases, with 17 bases lying between them. The CDR3 has 16 amino acids. The CDR3, as DNA: TGTGCCAGCTCCTCCTCTCGGCCGGGAGCTAACTATGGCTACACCTTC. Amino acids: CASSSSRPGANYGYTF. Variable domain in full (rest from reference TRBV18 and TRBJ1-2): NAGVMQNPRHLVRRRGQEARLRCSPMKGHSHVYWYRQLPEEGLKFMVYLQKENIIDESGMPKERFSAEFPKEGPSILRIQQVVRGDSAAYFCASSSSRPGANYGYTFGSGTRLTVV.

The chain couples TRBV4-2 to TRBJ2-2; 9 bases align to TRBD1. The trim removed 0 bases at V and 4 bases at J, leaving 18 bases unmatched. Germline CDR1 reads LGHNA; CDR2 reads YNFKEQ. The length of the CDR3 is 21 residues. The DNA of the CDR3 is TGTGCCAGCAGCCAAGACCTAATGATGGGGGGACAGGGTCCAAGCACCGGGGAGCTGTTTTTT. Residues: CASSQDLMMGGQGPSTGELFF.

About this clone: Other DNA sequences within the sample encode an identical CDR3. V and J are TRBV6-5 and TRBJ2-1, with TRBD2 matching over 15 bases. This CDR3 is built from 14 residues. V lost 6 bases, J lost 15 bases, and 9 bases stayed unmatched. The germline gives CDR1 MNHEY, CDR2 SVGAGI. CDR3 DNA sequence: TGTGCCAGCAGCCCCGGGACTAGCGGGGGGTCCGGGTTCTTC. It translates to CASSPGTSGGSGFF.

J is TRBJ2-7 and V is TRBV6-5; 10 bases align to TRBD1. V shed 5 bases and J 0 bases; nucleotides not matched to a gene: 4. The CDR3 contains 15 residues. In germline, CDR1 is MNHEY, CDR2 SVGAGI. The CDR3 nucleotides are TGTGCCAGCAGTACCAGGACAGGGGGCTCCTACGAGCAGTACTTC. Encoded protein: CASSTRTGGSYEQYF.

The gene calls are TRBV2 and TRBJ2-7; TRBD1 agrees at 7 bases. This CDR3 has 12 residues. The germline V gene has CDR1 SNHLY and CDR2 FYNNEI. V gave up 10 bases and J gave up 0 bases; unmatched junction bases: 3. For the CDR3, the DNA is TGTGCCATACAGGGGCTCTCCTACGAGCAGTACTTC. As protein: CAIQGLSYEQYF. Supplemented by reference TRBV2 and TRBJ2-7, the full variable domain reads EPEVTQTPSHQVTQMGQEVILRCVPISNHLYFYWYRQILGQKVEFLVSFYNNEISEKSEIFDDQFSVERPDGSNFTLKIRSTKLEDSAMYFCAIQGLSYEQYFGPGTRLTVT.

This clone has only a few counts. The V and J genes are TRBV7-9 and TRBJ2-2, with TRBD1 as a possible D gene (6 bases). V was shortened by 7 bases and J by 7 bases, with 16 bases between the two germline ends. The CDR3 contains 14 residues. CDR1 is SEHNR, CDR2 FQNEAQ, per germline (reference sequence). The CDR3 DNA reads TGTGCCAGCACCTTCGAAATACAGGGCGGGGAGCTGTTTTTT. Translation: CASTFEIQGGELFF. The full variable domain, rest sourced from reference TRBV7-9 and TRBJ2-2, is DTGVSQNPRHKITKRGQNVTFRCDPISEHNRLYWYRQTLGQGPEFLTYFQNEAQLEKSRLLSDRFSAERPKGSFSTLEIQRTEQGDSAMYLCASTFEIQGGELFFGEGSRLTVL.

This chain joins TRBV9 and TRBJ2-1; TRBD2 matches at 13 bases. Germline assignment: CDR1 SGDLS and CDR2 YYNGEE. J lost 9 bases, V lost 6 bases, and 6 bases had no gene match. The CDR3 length is 14 residues. CDR3 amino acids: CASTWTSGGSEQFF. The DNA of the CDR3 is TGTGCCAGCACTTGGACTAGCGGGGGTAGTGAGCAGTTCTTC. Filled out from reference TRBV9 and TRBJ2-1, the complete variable domain reads DSGVTQTPKHLITATGQRVTLRCSPRSGDLSVYWYQQSLDQGLQFLIQYYNGEERAKGNILERFSAQQFPDLHSELNLSSLELGDSALYFCASTWTSGGSEQFFGPGTRLTVL.

The gene calls are TRBV6-5 and TRBJ2-3, with 10 bases identical to TRBD2. With 7 bases clipped from V and 2 bases from J, the junction kept 6 bases outside the gene matches. The CDR3 is made up of 15 amino acids. Germline loops: CDR1 MNHEY, CDR2 SVGAGI. The chain's CDR3 is CASMISGGSTDTQYF. Here the CDR3 DNA reads TGTGCCAGCATGATTAGCGGGGGGTCCACAGATACGCAGTATTTT.

The V call is TRBV9, the J call TRBJ1-1; a possible D gene is TRBD1 (6 bases). This CDR3 region has 15 residues. Trimming shortened V by 3 bases and J by 7 bases, and 19 bases separated the two germline ends. Germline loops: CDR1 SGDLS, CDR2 YYNGEE. This CDR3 is CASSGGGEGVGEAFF. The CDR3 DNA reads as TGTGCCAGCAGCGGAGGGGGGGAAGGGGTAGGTGAAGCTTTCTTT.

The chain uses TRBV2 and TRBJ2-2, with D tentatively TRBD1 (5 bases). Looked up from germline, CDR1 is SNHLY and CDR2 is FYNNEI. The V and J ends lost 4 bases and 3 bases respectively, with 12 bases between them. This CDR3 is 15 amino acids long. The CDR3 sequence is CASSVRRQYTGELFF. DNA for the CDR3: TGTGCCAGCAGTGTGAGGAGACAGTACACCGGGGAGCTGTTTTTT.

The J gene is TRBJ1-1, the V gene TRBV12-3 or TRBV12-4, with 9 bases identical to TRBD1. This CDR3 comprises 13 residues. V was pared by 3 bases and J by 11 bases, with 7 bases of the junction left unmatched. The CDR3 DNA reads TGTGCCAGCAGTTTTTGGACAGGGGCGTCTGCTTTCTTT. The encoded protein is CASSFWTGASAFF.

The J gene is TRBJ2-5, the V gene TRBV5-1, with TRBD2 identical over 11 bases. Germline V gene lookup returns CDR1 SGHRS and CDR2 YFSETQ. V shed 6 bases and J 1 base; nucleotides not matched to a gene: 5. The CDR3 consists of 15 residues. The CDR3 coding sequence is TGCGCCAGCAACCCGACTAGCGGGGTCCAAGAGACCCAGTACTTC. This gives the protein CASNPTSGVQETQYF.

V usage is TRBV11-2 and J usage is TRBJ2-7; unclear D gene. The CDR3 is made up of 12 amino acids. Trimming removed 5 bases from V and 2 bases from J, with 7 bases in between. The germline CDR1 and CDR2 sequences are SGHAT and FQNNGV. The CDR3 spells CASSLPAYEQYF. The CDR3 nucleotides read TGTGCCAGCAGCCTCCCCGCCTACGAGCAGTACTTC. Using reference TRBV11-2 and TRBJ2-7 for the parts outside the CDR3, the full variable domain is EAGVAQSPRYKIIEKRQSVAFWCNPISGHATLYWYQQILGQGPKLLIQFQNNGVVDDSQLPKDRFSAERLKGVDSTLKIQPAKLEDSAVYLCASSLPAYEQYFGPGTRLTVT.

V and J are TRBV5-1 and TRBJ2-3, with TRBD1 matching 10 bases. The CDR3 sequence is 16 residues long. V shed 5 bases and J 0 bases; nucleotides not matched to a gene: 6. CDR1 SGHRS and CDR2 YFSETQ come from the germline V gene. Here the CDR3 DNA reads TGCGCCAGCAGGGACAGGGGGTTATCTAGCACAGATACGCAGTATTTT. This gives the protein CASRDRGLSSTDTQYF.

The chain is built from TRBV6-5 and TRBJ1-1; 8 bases agree with TRBD1. This CDR3 is 15 amino acids long. Trimming removed 2 bases from V and 3 bases from J; junction bases left unmatched: 5. Germline assignment: CDR1 MNHEY and CDR2 SVGAGI. CDR3 sequence reads: CASSYGAQGDTEAFF. The DNA for the CDR3 is TGTGCCAGCAGTTACGGGGCACAGGGGGACACTGAAGCTTTCTTT.

This rearrangement joins TRBV23-1 to TRBJ1-6; no clear D gene. TRBV23-1 is flagged as an ORF with uncertain function. The CDR3 is 16 residues long. Trimming took off 4 bases at V and 10 bases at J, with 20 bases between the two ends. CDR3 in DNA: TGCGCCAGCAGTCCCCACCGGGTCAAAAAAGCGTCACCCCTCCACTTT. This gives the protein CASSPHRVKKASPLHF.